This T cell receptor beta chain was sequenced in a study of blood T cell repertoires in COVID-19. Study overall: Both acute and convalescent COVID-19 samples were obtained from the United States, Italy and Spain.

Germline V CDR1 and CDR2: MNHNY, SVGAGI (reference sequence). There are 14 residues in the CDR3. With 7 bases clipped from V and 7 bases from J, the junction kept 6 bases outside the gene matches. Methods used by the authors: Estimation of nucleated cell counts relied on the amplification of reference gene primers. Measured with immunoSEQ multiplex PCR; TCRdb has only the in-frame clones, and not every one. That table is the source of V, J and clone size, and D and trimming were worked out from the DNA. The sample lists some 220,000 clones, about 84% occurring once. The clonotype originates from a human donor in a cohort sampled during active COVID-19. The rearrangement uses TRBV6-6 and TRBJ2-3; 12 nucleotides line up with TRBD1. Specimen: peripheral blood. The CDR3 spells CASTLGQGANTQYF. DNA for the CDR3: TGTGCCAGCACCCTGGGACAGGGGGCAAATACGCAGTATTTT.